This T cell receptor (beta chain) was identified in a study of blood T cell repertoires in COVID-19. Study context: Whether acute or convalescent, the COVID-19 samples came from the United States, Italy and Spain. Sources were T cells, B-cell-depleted T cells, or PBMCs; the material itself was cDNA or gDNA.

Per the study methods: Amplification of reference gene primers provided the estimated nucleated cell counts. Sequenced by immunoSEQ multiplex PCR; TCRdb stores in-frame clones only, minus some. D and trimming come from the DNA, and the V and J calls and clone size come from that table. This table has around 130,000 clones, about 74% appearing once. The CDR3 runs 16 residues. CDR1 and CDR2 from the germline V gene are MNHEY and SVGAGI. With V trimmed by 0 bases and J by 3 bases, 3 bases remained unmatched. The receptor's source is a human donor in a cohort sampled during active COVID-19. The V gene is TRBV6-5, the J gene TRBJ2-7; TRBD2 matches 12 bases. Material for sequencing was peripheral blood. Here the CDR3 DNA reads TGTGCCAGCAGTTACTCCCCTAGCGGGGGGGACTACGAGCAGTACTTC. This translates into CASSYSPSGGDYEQYF.